This T cell receptor beta chain was obtained from a study of blood T cell repertoires in COVID-19. Ages ranged from 18 to 89 years, with residence in about two dozen US areas. Cohort assignment relied on participant-reported clinical history. This CDR3 region has 13 residues. Germline V gene data show CDR1 as SGHRS and CDR2 as YFSETQ. The V end was cut by 9 bases, the J end by 1 base, with 13 bases between. Per the original methods: How many nucleated cells were present was estimated from reference gene primer amplification. The repertoire was sequenced with immunoSEQ multiplex PCR; TCRdb's copy has only in-frame clones and lacks some. V and J calls and clone size follow that table, whereas D and trimming were derived from the DNA. Here the sample spans fewer than 300,000 clones, more than 85% being singletons. The table lists this clone with a count of one.

The sequencing sample was made of PBMCs or T cells enriched from blood (not recorded which). The receptor was derived from a middle-aged man who had recovered from COVID-19. This rearrangement joins TRBV5-1 to TRBJ1-1, with D perhaps matching TRBD1 (5 bases). Here the CDR3 reads CATMGEGNTEAFF. CDR3 bases: TGCGCCACAATGGGGGAGGGGAACACTGAAGCTTTCTTT.